This TCR beta chain was identified during a study of vaccination effects on CD4 cells after COVID-19. Study-wide background: Post-vaccine sampling took place a median of 72 days after the second dose.

As for this clone: Antigen unknown.

The germline V gene has CDR1 SSHAT and CDR2 FNYEAQ (reference sequence). V lost 5 bases, J lost 4 bases, and 10 bases lay in between. The CDR3 loop spans 13 amino acids. After expansion with viral peptide pools in the ViraFEST assay, antigen-specific CD4+ T cells were sequenced. Subsequent to ten to eleven days of culture, CD4+ T cells were isolated. BNT162b2 vaccine or mRNA-1273 vaccine was given to participants in two doses. Wells of roughly 2 million PBMC each were grown with 9.5 to 10 IU/ml IL-2 and 9.5 to 10 ug/ml peptides. Whole-study results and caveats: By a late point after vaccination, infection- and vaccine-induced clones had shrunk markedly through clonal contraction.

Produced via immunoSEQ multiplex PCR; TCRdb's table is partial and in-frame only. The table lists about 46,000 clones, 65% to 80% of them singletons. This sequence joins TRBV7-7 and TRBJ2-3; unclear D gene. This sequence originates from a human donor who received a COVID-19 vaccine. The specimen comprised CD4+ T cells from PBMCs cultured with HCoV-OC43 spike peptides, sampled after COVID-19 vaccination. Subset: HCoV-OC43 spike overlapping peptide pool stimulation. The CDR3 loop is CASSPSVADTQYF. The CDR3 DNA follows: TGTGCCAGCAGCCCCTCGGTGGCAGATACGCAGTATTTT.